Below are 26 T cell receptor beta chains sequenced from a single sample in a study of blood T cell repertoires in COVID-19 (dated by TCRdb to the early 2020s). The method was the immunoSEQ multiplex PCR assay. TCRdb's version of the immuneACCESS table is confined to in-frame rearrangements and falls short of the full clone set. An unresolved V gene accounts for under half of the shortfall where checked; the remainder is of unknown origin. In all, the sample holds 55,000 to 75,000 clones, and about 77% of those were seen once. 20% to 25% of the sample belongs to the ten largest clones. Input material: peripheral blood. The receptor set was obtained from a man aged 80 or over with active or convalescent COVID-19.

The chain has TRBV3-1 (or the pseudogene TRBV3-2) and TRBJ2-4; TRBD2 matches 7 bases. From germline, CDR1 is LGHDT and CDR2 YNNKEL (reference sequence). Germline trimming cut 3 bases from V and 6 bases from J; bases unmatched to any gene: 14. The CDR3 sequence is 17 residues long. The DNA for the CDR3 is TGTGCCAGCAGCCACCCAGCGGGGCCCACACCCGGAAACATTCAGTACTTC. This gives the protein CASSHPAGPTPGNIQYF.

The chain has TRBV19 and TRBJ2-3; D gene ambiguous. Germline V gene lookup returns CDR1 LNHDA and CDR2 SQIVND (reference sequence). Trimming cost V 7 bases and J 2 bases, with 10 bases left between them. CDR3 length: 13 amino acids. The CDR3 DNA is TGTGCCAGTATGGCACCGATCACAGATACGCAGTATTTT. Protein sequence: CASMAPITDTQYF.

The chain carries TRBV5-6 and TRBJ2-1, with TRBD2 matching 13 bases. This CDR3 is 18 amino acids long. V lost 4 bases, J lost 0 bases, and 7 bases stayed unmatched. From germline, CDR1 is SGHDT and CDR2 YYEEEE. This chain's CDR3 is CASSQGLAGANSYNEQFF. The CDR3 coding sequence is TGTGCCAGCAGCCAAGGACTAGCGGGAGCCAACTCCTACAATGAGCAGTTCTTC.

In its sample, this clone was seen once. The chain has TRBV3-1 (or the pseudogene TRBV3-2) and TRBJ2-2; D may be TRBD2 (6 bases). The CDR3 sequence is 14 residues long. Per germline, CDR1 LGHDT and CDR2 YNNKEL (reference sequence). Trimming cost V 3 bases and J 6 bases, with 11 bases left between them. DNA for the CDR3: TGTGCCAGCAGCCAGGAAGCGGGCGCCGGGGAGCTGTTTTTT. Translated, it gives CASSQEAGAGELFF.

The rearrangement uses TRBV4-1 and TRBJ1-1; D gene ambiguous. The length of the CDR3 is 11 residues. Germline V gives CDR1 MGHRA, CDR2 YSYEKL. V lost 3 bases and J 11 bases, leaving 10 bases between the germline ends. DNA for the CDR3: TGCGCCAGCAGCCAGGCAGGATATGCTTTCTTT. Encoded protein: CASSQAGYAFF.

The chain joins TRBV10-1 to TRBJ2-3; TRBD1 aligns across 10 bases. V lost 7 bases to trimming and J lost 2 bases; unmatched junction nucleotides: 6. This CDR3 has 15 amino acids. Looked up from germline, CDR1 is WNHNN and CDR2 is SYGVQD (reference sequence). CDR3 sequence (DNA): TGCGCCAGCAAATCGGGACAGGGGTCCACAGATACGCAGTATTTT. It yields the protein CASKSGQGSTDTQYF.

The chain employs TRBV7-2 and TRBJ1-1, with TRBD1 matching over 7 bases. The germline CDR1 and CDR2 sequences are SGHTA and FQGNSA. V lost 3 bases and J lost 4; bases outside the gene matches: 8. The CDR3 contains 15 residues. CDR3 amino acids: CASSFTQGVGTEAFF. DNA of the CDR3: TGTGCCAGCAGCTTCACCCAGGGGGTCGGCACTGAAGCTTTCTTT.

V usage is TRBV7-2 and J usage is TRBJ2-2, with D uncertain. V was cut by 3 bases and J by 2 bases, with 7 bases left in between. The V gene's germline CDR1 is SGHTA and CDR2 FQGNSA. This CDR3 comprises 14 residues. The chain's CDR3 is CASSFVSNTGELFF. The CDR3 DNA reads TGTGCCAGCAGCTTCGTCAGTAACACCGGGGAGCTGTTTTTT.

The rearrangement joins TRBV19 to TRBJ1-2; 8 bases are a match to TRBD1. Germline CDR1 is LNHDA and CDR2 is SQIVND (reference sequence). The V gene end was trimmed by 7 bases and the J gene end by 4 bases; junction bases not matched to a gene: 5. The CDR3 loop spans 13 amino acids. CDR3 in amino acids: CASTGRGLYGYTF. The CDR3 DNA reads TGTGCCAGTACGGGCAGGGGGCTCTATGGCTACACCTTC. The full variable domain, completed using reference TRBV19 and TRBJ1-2, is DGGITQSPKYLFRKEGQNVTLSCEQNLNHDAMYWYRQDPGQGLRLIYYSQIVNDFQKGDIAEGYSVSREKKESFPLTVTSAQKNPTAFYLCASTGRGLYGYTFGSGTRLTVV.

This clone has just a few counts. This chain joins TRBV12-5 and TRBJ1-5, with 7 nucleotides matching TRBD1. The CDR3 extends over 14 amino acids. Trimming removed 6 bases from V and 4 bases from J; junction bases left unmatched: 6. Germline CDR1 reads LGHNT; CDR2 reads FRNRAP. CDR3 nucleotides: TGTGCTAGTGGCATACAGGGGAAAAATCAGCCCCAGCATTTT. Translating gives CASGIQGKNQPQHF.

The rearrangement links TRBV2 to TRBJ2-7, with no clear D. Germline V gene sequence: CDR1 SNHLY, CDR2 FYNNEI. V was clipped by 3 bases and J by 4 bases, with 10 bases between them. This CDR3 contains 13 residues. This CDR3 is CASSEVEVYEQYF. DNA for the CDR3: TGTGCCAGCAGTGAGGTTGAGGTATACGAGCAGTACTTC.

The chain has TRBV6-5 and TRBJ2-7; TRBD2 agrees at 10 bases. Losses at the gene ends were 6 bases for V and 0 bases for J; bases not matched to a gene: 5. This CDR3 spans 15 amino acids. The germline V gene encodes CDR1 MNHEY and CDR2 SVGAGI. Written as DNA, the CDR3 is TGTGCCAGCAGACATGGACTAGCGGACTCCTACGAGCAGTACTTC. Encoded protein: CASRHGLADSYEQYF.

This clone was seen many times. CDR3 in DNA: TGTGCCAGTAGTTTCAAGGGGGGACTATACAATGAGCAGTTCTTC. Translated: CASSFKGGLYNEQFF. The V call is TRBV19, the J call TRBJ2-1, with D maybe TRBD2 (7 bases). Germline assignment: CDR1 LNHDA and CDR2 SQIVND (reference sequence). The CDR3 has 15 amino acids. The V end lost 5 bases, the J end lost 4 bases, and 15 bases lay between the germline ends.

The rearrangement uses TRBV19 and TRBJ1-1; TRBD1 matches 7 bases. This CDR3 has 15 residues. The ends lost 4 bases at V and 6 bases at J; junction bases unmatched: 11. The germline CDR1 and CDR2 sequences are LNHDA and SQIVND (reference sequence). The CDR3 sequence is CASSKDRLGQAEAFF. The DNA of the CDR3 is TGTGCCAGTAGTAAGGACAGGCTGGGGCAGGCTGAAGCTTTCTTT.

This clone was counted a single time. V and J are TRBV19 and TRBJ1-2, with no clear D. The V gene lost 3 bases and the J gene lost 7 bases, with 15 bases spanning the gap. There are 14 residues in the CDR3. Germline assignment: CDR1 LNHDA and CDR2 SQIVND (reference sequence). CDR3 DNA sequence: TGTGCCAGTAGTATGAGGGCCGAGTCGATTGGCTACACCTTC. It translates to CASSMRAESIGYTF. The entire variable domain, with the rest obtained from reference TRBV19 and TRBJ1-2, is as follows: DGGITQSPKYLFRKEGQNVTLSCEQNLNHDAMYWYRQDPGQGLRLIYYSQIVNDFQKGDIAEGYSVSREKKESFPLTVTSAQKNPTAFYLCASSMRAESIGYTFGSGTRLTVV.

This chain uses TRBV12-3 or TRBV12-4 with TRBJ2-7; TRBD1 might be the D (5 bases). Trimming pared 3 bases from V and 7 bases from J, leaving 10 bases between. This CDR3 has 12 amino acids. In DNA, the CDR3 is TGTGCCAGCAGTTTCCGCAGACAGGAGCAGTACTTC. It is translated as CASSFRRQEQYF.

This clone was counted only a few times. The rearrangement joins TRBV4-1 to TRBJ1-6; D unclear. Trimming took off 1 base at V and 4 bases at J, with 11 bases between the two ends. Per the germline V gene, CDR1 is MGHRA and CDR2 is YSYEKL. The CDR3 length is 16 residues. CDR3 loop: CASSQADRGYNSPLHF. CDR3 in DNA: TGCGCCAGCAGCCAAGCCGATCGGGGTTATAATTCACCCCTCCACTTT.

The count of this clone is one. The V call is TRBV6-1, the J call TRBJ1-3; TRBD1 aligns across 9 bases. This CDR3 has 15 amino acids. The trim removed 2 bases at V and 6 bases at J, leaving 5 bases unmatched. The germline V gene encodes CDR1 MNHNS and CDR2 SASEGT. CDR3 region: CASSERGTGPNTIYF. CDR3 nucleotide sequence: TGTGCCAGCAGTGAACGCGGGACAGGGCCAAACACCATATATTTT.

The rearrangement links TRBV18 to TRBJ2-7; the D gene is possibly TRBD1 (6 bases). This CDR3 has 14 amino acids. The germline V gene encodes CDR1 KGHSH and CDR2 LQKENI. The ends were cut back, 3 bases at V and 0 bases at J, with 9 bases in the middle. The CDR3 reads CASSPTDSSYEQYF. CDR3 bases: TGTGCCAGCTCACCTACGGACAGCTCCTACGAGCAGTACTTC.

The chain uses TRBV5-4 and TRBJ2-1, with D tentatively TRBD1 (6 bases). The CDR3 sequence is 16 residues long. The germline V gene encodes CDR1 SGHNT and CDR2 YYREEE (reference sequence). Trimming pared 5 bases from V and 0 bases from J, leaving 15 bases between. The CDR3 coding sequence is TGTGCCAGCAGACAGGGTAATTCGGACTCCTACAATGAGCAGTTCTTC. It specifies CASRQGNSDSYNEQFF.

A remark on this clone: At one end the junction does not follow the germline gene, possibly because of a read error. The V call is TRBV24-1, the J call TRBJ2-1; 7 nucleotides align to TRBD2. Per germline, CDR1 KGHDR and CDR2 SFDVKD. CDR3 size: 17 residues. For the CDR3, the DNA is TGTCCCACCTGTCCGGGGGGTGGGGGTGGGGGGGACAATGAGCAGTTCTTC. The encoded protein is CPTCPGGGGGGDNEQFF.

A few counts support this clone. The CDR3 DNA follows: TGCGCCAGCAGCTTGGCCTTTGAGACCCAGTACTTC. It specifies CASSLAFETQYF. The gene calls are TRBV5-1 and TRBJ2-5; D gene unclear. Per germline, CDR1 SGHRS and CDR2 YFSETQ. The germline V and J ends were trimmed by 0 bases and 5 bases, with 5 bases remaining between them. CDR3 size: 12 residues.

This chain uses TRBV5-1 with TRBJ1-5, with D hard to call. Germline loops: CDR1 SGHRS, CDR2 YFSETQ. Trimming removed 3 bases at V and 8 bases at J, with 15 bases between. This CDR3 has 14 amino acids. The CDR3 here is CASSSVGEGEPQHF. CDR3 DNA sequence: TGCGCCAGCAGCTCTGTCGGGGAGGGAGAGCCCCAGCATTTT.

V gene TRBV5-1 combines with J gene TRBJ1-4, with 12 bases lining up with TRBD1. The CDR3 is 16 amino acids. The V and J ends lost 0 bases and 10 bases, in that order; junction bases with no gene match: 7. Germline V gives CDR1 SGHRS, CDR2 YFSETQ. The DNA for the CDR3 is TGCGCCAGCAGCTTGGCCGGGGGACAGGGGGCGAGAAAACTGTTTTTT. Encoded protein: CASSLAGGQGARKLFF.

The V and J genes are TRBV11-2 and TRBJ1-1; D is undetermined. CDR3 length: 13 residues. Germline assignment: CDR1 SGHAT and CDR2 FQNNGV. V lost 1 base and J 10 bases, leaving 13 bases between the germline ends. DNA for the CDR3: TGTGCCAGCAGCTTAGGATGGCAGGTTCGAGCTTTCTTT. Translated: CASSLGWQVRAFF. The entire variable domain, with the rest obtained from reference TRBV11-2 and TRBJ1-1, is as follows: EAGVAQSPRYKIIEKRQSVAFWCNPISGHATLYWYQQILGQGPKLLIQFQNNGVVDDSQLPKDRFSAERLKGVDSTLKIQPAKLEDSAVYLCASSLGWQVRAFFGQGTRLTVV.

This clone has just a few counts. The rearrangement joins TRBV5-1 to TRBJ1-1; D call uncertain. In germline, CDR1 is SGHRS, CDR2 YFSETQ. CDR3 length: 12 residues. The V end was cut by 3 bases, the J end by 5 bases, with 8 bases between. The CDR3 spells CASSWRDTEAFF. The DNA of the CDR3 is TGCGCCAGCAGCTGGAGAGATACTGAAGCTTTCTTT.